Below are 19 T cell receptor beta chains sequenced from a single sample in a study of T cells in Graves' hyperthyroidism and ophthalmopathy (dated 2019 in TCRdb). Library construction relied on multiplex PCR. TCRdb lists the instrument as Illumina HiSeq 2000. Amplification of TCR beta CDR3 regions was carried out from RNA transcripts. The TCR CDR3 was subjected to a first round of RT-PCR using the HTBI primer set and the Qiagen OneStep RT-PCR kit. TCRdb redid the processing of the public reads, applying fastp at Q25 and MiXCR, and retained in-frame beta chains. Every distinct CDR3 protein forms one entry, paired with its most common genes and DNA. This sample comprises 600,000 or so distinct CDR3 sequences, roughly 14% of them detected only once. The top ten hold under 15% of the sample. The sequenced sample consisted of blood. These receptors all come from a woman between 50 and 59 years old with Graves' ophthalmopathy.

The table lists this clonotype with many counts. The chain recombines TRBV10-3 with TRBJ2-5; TRBD2 matches at 8 bases. Trimming removed 2 bases from V and 2 bases from J; junction bases left unmatched: 16. The CDR3 is 19 amino acids. Germline values: CDR1 ENHRY, CDR2 SYGVKD. The DNA for the CDR3 is TGTGCCATCAGTGAGAGGTTCGGGACTAGATTCTCCTCTCAAGAGACCCAGTACTTC. Its protein is CAISERFGTRFSSQETQYF.

This clonotype was seen repeatedly, ten times or more. This sequence joins TRBV7-2 and TRBJ2-3; 10 bases fit TRBD1. CDR1 and CDR2 (germline): SGHTA, FQGNSA. V lost 4 bases, J lost 5 bases, and 12 bases stayed unmatched. The CDR3 contains 17 residues. The CDR3 protein is CASSSDRGSRRGDTQYF. The CDR3 DNA sequence: TGTGCCAGCAGCTCGGACAGGGGGTCCCGTAGGGGAGATACGCAGTATTTT. The variable domain in full, completed from reference TRBV7-2 and TRBJ2-3, reads GAGVSQSPSNKVTEKGKDVELRCDPISGHTALYWYRQSLGQGLEFLIYFQGNSAPDKSGLPSDRFSAERTGGSVSTLTIQRTQQEDSAVYLCASSSDRGSRRGDTQYFGPGTRLTVL.

This clonotype has ten or more counts. This rearrangement joins TRBV2 to TRBJ2-5; D unclear. Per germline, CDR1 SNHLY and CDR2 FYNNEI. The CDR3 consists of 12 residues. Trimming left V 8 bases short and J 3 bases short, with 10 bases between. The CDR3 sequence: CASDLEKETQYF. The CDR3 DNA follows: TGTGCCAGCGACCTCGAGAAAGAGACCCAGTACTTC.

This clonotype was counted at least ten times. V and J are TRBV27 and TRBJ1-1; possible D gene TRBD1, 6 bases. V lost 4 bases and J lost 1, with 10 bases in between. Germline loops: CDR1 MNHEY, CDR2 SMNVEV (reference sequence). The CDR3 contains 14 residues. CDR3 sequence: CASSSGHQNTEAFF. The DNA for the CDR3 is TGTGCCAGCAGTTCGGGACACCAGAACACTGAAGCTTTCTTT.

In this sample, this clonotype turned up many times. This chain joins TRBV7-3 and TRBJ2-2, with TRBD1 matching 10 bases. Germline CDR1 SGHTA, CDR2 FQGTGA. The CDR3 covers 15 residues. Unmatched junction bases numbered 6, after V lost 5 bases and J lost 6 bases. The CDR3, as DNA: TGTGCCAGCAGCCAGACAGGGGGCTTGGCCGGGGAGCTGTTTTTT. Translating gives CASSQTGGLAGELFF.

This clonotype has only a few counts. The rearrangement joins TRBV12-5 to TRBJ1-5; D remains ambiguous. The CDR3 contains 12 residues. The germline V and J ends were trimmed by 4 bases and 5 bases, with 6 bases remaining between them. Germline V gene lookup returns CDR1 LGHNT and CDR2 FRNRAP. CDR3 in DNA: TGTGCTAGTGGTTGGAGGGATCAGCCCCAGCATTTT. Amino acid sequence: CASGWRDQPQHF.

This clonotype has only a few counts. The V gene is TRBV4-3, the J gene TRBJ2-2, with a weak D call TRBD1 (7 bases). Trimming pared 2 bases from V and 2 bases from J, leaving 12 bases between. This CDR3 is 16 amino acids long. The germline V gene has CDR1 LGHNA and CDR2 YSLEER. This chain's CDR3 is CASSQPRDRNTGELFF. The CDR3 DNA reads as TGCGCCAGCAGCCAACCGCGGGACAGAAACACCGGGGAGCTGTTTTTT.

In this sample, this clonotype turned up many times. The V call is TRBV28, the J call TRBJ1-2; no reliable D call. V dropped 6 bases and J dropped 3 bases, with 11 bases sitting between them. The length of the CDR3 is 13 residues. Germline V CDR1 and CDR2: MDHEN, SYDVKM. DNA of the CDR3: TGTGCCAGCAGGCGGTCGGGGTACTATGGCTACACCTTC. Translation gives CASRRSGYYGYTF.

The table lists this clonotype with many counts. The chain combines TRBV7-3 with TRBJ2-2, with a possible D match to TRBD1 (6 bases). The V gene's germline CDR1 is SGHTA and CDR2 FQGTGA. Deletions cut 1 base from V and 0 bases from J, with 15 bases between. This CDR3 is 18 amino acids long. The chain's CDR3 is CASSLRQASFANTGELFF. The CDR3 nucleotides are TGTGCCAGCAGCTTAAGACAGGCCTCCTTCGCGAACACCGGGGAGCTGTTTTTT.

There are a few counts of this clonotype. The V call is TRBV9, the J call TRBJ1-6; 7 nucleotides align to TRBD1. The CDR3 length is 15 residues. V lost 0 bases to trimming and J lost 10 bases; unmatched junction nucleotides: 7. Germline V gene lookup returns CDR1 SGDLS and CDR2 YYNGEE. The DNA for the CDR3 is TGTGCCAGCAGCGTAGGAGGCACAGGGGAGTCACCCCTCCACTTT. Protein: CASSVGGTGESPLHF.

Ten or more counts support this clonotype. V gene TRBV6-1 combines with J gene TRBJ1-5, with 10 bases aligning to TRBD1. J gave up 3 bases and V 7 bases, and 15 bases lay outside the gene matches. In germline, CDR1 is MNHNS, CDR2 SASEGT. This CDR3 has 18 residues. The CDR3 region has the DNA TGTGCCAGCATTCAGCCCTTCCGGGACAGGGGTGCCAATCAGCCCCAGCATTTT. Residues: CASIQPFRDRGANQPQHF.

This clonotype has a count of ten or more. The CDR3 here is CASSLVGTGLLDEQYF. Here the CDR3 DNA reads TGTGCCAGCAGCTTAGTGGGAACGGGCTTATTAGATGAGCAGTACTTC. V and J are TRBV11-2 and TRBJ2-7; D gene unclear. In germline, CDR1 is SGHAT, CDR2 FQNNGV. Deletions cut 1 base from V and 7 bases from J, with 20 bases between. The CDR3 length is 16 residues. The complete variable domain, with remaining parts taken from reference TRBV11-2 and TRBJ2-7, reads EAGVAQSPRYKIIEKRQSVAFWCNPISGHATLYWYQQILGQGPKLLIQFQNNGVVDDSQLPKDRFSAERLKGVDSTLKIQPAKLEDSAVYLCASSLVGTGLLDEQYFGPGTRLTVT.

In this sample, this clonotype turned up many times. This sequence joins TRBV5-1 and TRBJ1-1; D is unresolved. Germline V gene data show CDR1 as SGHRS and CDR2 as YFSETQ. The CDR3 length is 15 residues. V was shortened by 9 bases and J by 0 bases, with 18 bases between the two germline ends. The CDR3 DNA follows: TGCGCCAACAGACGGGAACCGAGCATGAACACTGAAGCTTTCTTT. As protein: CANRREPSMNTEAFF. The full variable domain, in which reference TRBV5-1 and TRBJ1-1 provide the parts outside the CDR3, is KAGVTQTPRYLIKTRGQQVTLSCSPISGHRSVSWYQQTPGQGLQFLFEYFSETQRNKGNFPGRFSGRQFSNSRSEMNVSTLELGDSALYLCANRREPSMNTEAFFGQGTRLTVV.

This clonotype was seen ten or more times. The genes are TRBV7-6 and TRBJ2-7; a weak D match, TRBD1 (6 bases). The V gene's germline CDR1 is SGHVS and CDR2 FNYEAQ. V lost 2 bases, J lost 4 bases, and 12 bases lay in between. The CDR3 covers 14 residues. CDR3 protein: CASSLTDRTYEQYF. The CDR3 DNA sequence: TGTGCCAGCAGCTTAACCGACAGGACGTACGAGCAGTACTTC.

The table lists this clonotype with a few counts. The V call is TRBV5-1, the J call TRBJ2-2; 10 bases match TRBD1. V was pared by 4 bases and J by 7 bases, with 7 bases of the junction left unmatched. The CDR3 runs 15 residues. Looked up from germline, CDR1 is SGHRS and CDR2 is YFSETQ. CDR3 coding DNA: TGCGCCAGCAGCACCGGGACAGGGGTGAACGGGGAGCTGTTTTTT. It specifies CASSTGTGVNGELFF.

This clonotype was seen a handful of times. The chain has TRBV9 and TRBJ1-3; 8 nucleotides agree with TRBD1. Trimming cost V 3 bases and J 1 base; bases outside gene matches: 6. The CDR3 consists of 16 residues. Germline V gives CDR1 SGDLS, CDR2 YYNGEE. The CDR3: CASSAKRQGSGNTIYF. CDR3 bases: TGTGCCAGCAGCGCGAAAAGACAGGGGTCTGGAAACACCATATATTTT.

The table lists this clonotype with many counts. V is TRBV28 and J is TRBJ2-1; 9 nucleotides line up with TRBD2. V lost 6 bases, J lost 7 bases, and 7 bases stayed unmatched. Germline V CDR1 and CDR2: MDHEN, SYDVKM. This CDR3 contains 14 residues. The CDR3 is CASSLAGAGNEQFF. The CDR3 bases are TGTGCCAGCAGCTTAGCGGGAGCGGGGAATGAGCAGTTCTTC.

In this sample, this clonotype turned up many times. The chain has TRBV6-1 and TRBJ2-3; TRBD2 matches at 14 bases. CDR1 MNHNS and CDR2 SASEGT come from the germline V gene. The CDR3 has 16 residues. The ends lost 5 bases at V and 4 bases at J; junction bases unmatched: 5. Here the CDR3 DNA reads TGTGCCAGCAGTTGGGGACTAGCGGGAGCCCCAGATACGCAGTATTTT. Protein: CASSWGLAGAPDTQYF.

This clonotype has a count of ten or more. The chain carries TRBV2 and TRBJ1-5; D remains unclear. Germline CDR1 SNHLY, CDR2 FYNNEI. CDR3 size: 14 residues. V was shortened by 2 bases and J by 1 base, with 6 bases between the two germline ends. CDR3 DNA sequence: TGTGCCAGCAGTGAACGTGTGAGCAATCAGCCCCAGCATTTT. Translating gives CASSERVSNQPQHF.